The 24 T cell receptor beta chains reported below all come from one sample, sequenced in a study of T cell repertoires in cytomegalovirus infection. TCRdb passed the reads through MiXCR, listing each CDR3 protein once. The sample carries more than 500,000 distinct CDR3 sequences, more than 15% recorded once. Sequenced input: CD8+ T cells from PBMCs. The receptors stem from a human donor in good health (CMV status not recorded). Some clones in this sample may be carry-over from other donors' samples.

In this sample, this clonotype turned up a few times. The chain uses TRBV15 and TRBJ2-7, with D hard to call. Trimming removed 1 base from V and 0 bases from J, with 7 bases in between. This CDR3 has 14 amino acids. The germline V gene encodes CDR1 LNHNV and CDR2 YYDKDF (reference sequence). CDR3 residues: CATSRVTDSYEQYF. Here the CDR3 DNA reads TGTGCCACCAGCAGAGTCACTGACTCCTACGAGCAGTACTTC.

Only a few counts were recorded for this clonotype. The genes are TRBV29-1 and TRBJ2-7, with 11 bases that match TRBD2. The CDR3 spans 17 residues. Losses at the gene ends were 2 bases for V and 5 bases for J; bases not matched to a gene: 14. CDR1 is SQVTM, CDR2 ANQGSEA, per germline. DNA of the CDR3: TGCAGCGTTGAATCCCGGTGGGCTAGCGGGAGGAAGAACGAGCAGTACTTC. It codes for CSVESRWASGRKNEQYF.

This clonotype was detected ten times or more. This chain connects TRBV12-3 or TRBV12-4 to TRBJ2-1; 10 bases line up with TRBD2. This CDR3 region has 17 residues. Unmatched junction bases numbered 13, after V lost 3 bases and J lost 8 bases. Written as DNA, the CDR3 is TGTGCCAGCAGTTTTACAGTAGCGGGGGGAAAACGGGATGAGCAGTTCTTC. It specifies CASSFTVAGGKRDEQFF.

The rearrangement uses TRBV4-1 and TRBJ2-1; 15 nucleotides align to TRBD2. The germline V gene has CDR1 MGHRA and CDR2 YSYEKL. The CDR3 runs 17 residues. Germline trimming cut 3 bases from V and 8 bases from J; bases unmatched to any gene: 8. CDR3 sequence (DNA): TGCGCCAGCAGCCAGGAGCGGACTAGCGGGGGGGCAGATGAGCAGTTCTTC. It specifies CASSQERTSGGADEQFF.

This clonotype was detected ten times or more. The chain couples TRBV7-2 to TRBJ2-2; the D call may be TRBD1 or TRBD2 (6 bases each). The CDR3 spans 15 residues. Deletions cut 3 bases from V and 2 bases from J, with 10 bases between. Germline values: CDR1 SGHTA, CDR2 FQGNSA. The DNA of the CDR3 is TGTGCCAGCAGCTTGGGGGGCCTAAACACCGGGGAGCTGTTTTTT. Its protein is CASSLGGLNTGELFF. The full variable domain, completed using reference TRBV7-2 and TRBJ2-2, is GAGVSQSPSNKVTEKGKDVELRCDPISGHTALYWYRQSLGQGLEFLIYFQGNSAPDKSGLPSDRFSAERTGGSVSTLTIQRTQQEDSAVYLCASSLGGLNTGELFFGEGSRLTVL.

This clonotype occurred a few times. The chain employs TRBV5-1 and TRBJ1-2; perhaps TRBD1 as D (5 bases). Per germline, CDR1 SGHRS and CDR2 YFSETQ. Trimming removed 4 bases from V and 5 bases from J, with 24 bases in between. The CDR3 contains 17 residues. The CDR3 here is CASSPTGGLRPGYGYTF. The CDR3 region has the DNA TGCGCCAGCAGCCCAACGGGGGGACTACGCCCGGGATATGGCTACACCTTC.

The chain uses TRBV2 and TRBJ2-5, with D maybe TRBD1 (6 bases). The ends were cut back, 10 bases at V and 1 base at J, with 13 bases in the middle. This CDR3 comprises 13 residues. Germline assignment: CDR1 SNHLY and CDR2 FYNNEI. CDR3 nucleotides: TGTGCCAATAGACAGGTCCTCCAAGAGACCCAGTACTTC. This encodes CANRQVLQETQYF.

This clonotype was seen a few times. The rearrangement joins TRBV5-4 to TRBJ1-1; 12 positions agree with TRBD1. V was clipped by 3 bases and J by 8 bases; unmatched bases: 2. CDR1 and CDR2 (germline): SGHNT, YYREEE (reference sequence). The CDR3 spans 13 residues. The CDR3 protein is CASSWDRGPEAFF. CDR3 in DNA: TGTGCCAGCAGCTGGGACAGGGGGCCCGAAGCTTTCTTT.

This clonotype was observed once. The genes are TRBV18 and TRBJ2-7; 8 bases match TRBD1. CDR3 size: 15 residues. The germline V gene has CDR1 KGHSH and CDR2 LQKENI. Germline trimming cut 3 bases from V and 4 bases from J; bases unmatched to any gene: 8. The CDR3 loop reads CASSPEDRARYEQYF. DNA of the CDR3: TGTGCCAGCTCACCCGAGGACAGGGCTCGGTACGAGCAGTACTTC.

This clonotype was counted at least ten times. The gene calls are TRBV7-9 and TRBJ2-7, with D tentatively TRBD1 (6 bases). The CDR3 is 15 residues long. Germline V gene lookup returns CDR1 SEHNR and CDR2 FQNEAQ (reference sequence). Trimming left V 7 bases short and J 0 bases short, with 16 bases between. DNA for the CDR3: TGTGCCAGCACCCCCAGACAGGCTTACTCCTACGAGCAGTACTTC. This encodes CASTPRQAYSYEQYF.

V usage is TRBV7-9 and J usage is TRBJ2-1; 7 bases are a match to TRBD1. J lost 4 bases, V lost 4 bases, and 7 bases had no gene match. Germline V gene data show CDR1 as SEHNR and CDR2 as FQNEAQ (reference sequence). The CDR3 loop spans 15 amino acids. CDR3 sequence (DNA): TGTGCCAGCAGCTCCCCGGGACAGATATACAATGAGCAGTTCTTC. As protein: CASSSPGQIYNEQFF.

As for this clonotype: Because it lacks the conserved phenylalanine or tryptophan at the end, this CDR3 is likely a read error. The chain combines TRBV12-3 or TRBV12-4 with TRBJ2-4, with a tentative D call TRBD1 (6 bases). The CDR3 consists of 18 residues. The germline V and J ends were trimmed by 3 bases and 2 bases, with 20 bases remaining between them. DNA of the CDR3: TGTGCCAGCAGTTTGGAGATATCTGGGGGCTTCCCCAAAAACATTCAGTACTTA. Translated, it gives CASSLEISGGFPKNIQYL.

The gene calls are TRBV10-2 and TRBJ1-1; 9 positions agree with TRBD1. CDR1 and CDR2 (germline): WSHSY, SAAADI. Germline trimming cut 4 bases from V and 4 bases from J; bases unmatched to any gene: 1. This CDR3 has 13 residues. The CDR3 DNA is TGCGCCAGCAGTGGGACAGGGGCCACTGAAGCTTTCTTT. Its translation is CASSGTGATEAFF.

The rearrangement links TRBV2 to TRBJ1-4; D is ambiguous. V was clipped by 10 bases and J by 1 base, with 10 bases between them. Germline CDR1 SNHLY, CDR2 FYNNEI. CDR3 length: 13 residues. CDR3 sequence (DNA): TGTGCCAACCGGGATTTAACTAATGAAAAACTGTTTTTT. This sequence encodes CANRDLTNEKLFF.

Ten or more counts support this clonotype. The J gene is TRBJ2-7, the V gene TRBV6-1, with 8 bases matching TRBD1. Germline V gene data show CDR1 as MNHNS and CDR2 as SASEGT. The CDR3 spans 14 residues. V was pared by 5 bases and J by 3 bases, with 6 bases of the junction left unmatched. CDR3 sequence: CASSPGQGVYEQYF. DNA for the CDR3: TGTGCCAGCAGTCCCGGACAGGGTGTCTACGAGCAGTACTTC.

This sequence joins TRBV3-1 and TRBJ1-1; tentative D call: TRBD1 (5 bases). Trimming took off 6 bases at V and 1 base at J, with 15 bases between the two ends. Germline-derived CDR1 and CDR2 are LGHDT and YNNKEL (reference sequence). The CDR3 runs to 15 residues. The CDR3 here is CASRPQPGGNTEAFF. The DNA for the CDR3 is TGTGCCAGCAGGCCCCAACCTGGGGGGAACACTGAAGCTTTCTTT.

This clonotype was detected many times. The chain uses TRBV6-5 and TRBJ1-5, with 8 bases aligning to TRBD1. Unmatched junction bases numbered 7, after V lost 4 bases and J lost 5 bases. Germline V gives CDR1 MNHEY, CDR2 SVGAGI. This CDR3 region has 15 residues. DNA of the CDR3: TGTGCCAGCAGTTCCCTGGACAGGGCGTATCAGCCCCAGCATTTT. Encoded protein: CASSSLDRAYQPQHF.

CDR3 residues: CASSPAGTDNTEAFF. CDR3 DNA sequence: TGTGCCAGCAGCCCAGCCGGGACAGATAACACTGAAGCTTTCTTT. The rearrangement joins TRBV5-4 to TRBJ1-1; 7 nucleotides align to TRBD1. From germline, CDR1 is SGHNT and CDR2 YYREEE (reference sequence). V lost 4 bases and J lost 2; bases outside the gene matches: 8. The CDR3 extends over 15 amino acids.

The chain has TRBV10-3 and TRBJ1-3; D is unresolved. The CDR3 extends over 15 amino acids. The germline gives CDR1 ENHRY, CDR2 SYGVKD. V was cut by 0 bases and J by 2 bases, with 8 bases left in between. DNA for the CDR3: TGTGCCATCAGTGAGTCTGGGAGGGCTGGAAACACCATATATTTT. Protein product: CAISESGRAGNTIYF.

This clonotype has at least ten counts. The chain couples TRBV5-6 to TRBJ2-7; TRBD1 matches 8 bases. The CDR3 runs to 15 residues. Germline CDR1 is SGHDT and CDR2 is YYEEEE. Trimming removed 4 bases from V and 6 bases from J; junction bases left unmatched: 12. CDR3 sequence (DNA): TGTGCCAGCAGCGCCGGGACAGGATTTACTCCCGAGCAGTACTTC. Its translation: CASSAGTGFTPEQYF.

The chain employs TRBV4-2 and TRBJ2-5, with D perhaps TRBD2 (6 bases). Trimming took 4 bases from V and 2 from J, leaving 20 bases between them. Germline values: CDR1 LGHNA, CDR2 YNFKEQ. The CDR3 totals 17 residues. CDR3 region: CASSPVELAAGQETQYF. CDR3 nucleotide sequence: TGTGCCAGCAGCCCGGTGGAGCTGGCGGCGGGGCAAGAGACCCAGTACTTC.

Only a few counts were recorded for this clonotype. This chain uses TRBV5-4 with TRBJ2-3; 10 bases agree with TRBD2. The length of the CDR3 is 16 residues. Germline V gives CDR1 SGHNT, CDR2 YYREEE (reference sequence). With V trimmed by 1 base and J by 1 base, 3 bases remained unmatched. The CDR3 protein is CASSLFTSGGTDTQYF. DNA for the CDR3: TGTGCCAGCAGCTTGTTTACTAGCGGGGGCACAGATACGCAGTATTTT.

This clonotype was detected many times. This chain links TRBV28 with TRBJ2-1; D possibly matches TRBD1 or TRBD2 (6 bases each). The CDR3 loop spans 18 amino acids. Trimming cost V 2 bases and J 6 bases, with 23 bases left between them. The germline CDR1 and CDR2 sequences are MDHEN and SYDVKM. This CDR3 is CASSLPRLYRGGGNEQFF. The CDR3 DNA reads as TGTGCCAGCAGTTTACCGCGGCTTTACCGCGGAGGGGGCAATGAGCAGTTCTTC.

The chain links TRBV5-4 to TRBJ1-5; tentatively, D is TRBD1 (6 bases). V lost 2 bases, J lost 11 bases, and 14 bases lay in between. The germline V gene encodes CDR1 SGHNT and CDR2 YYREEE (reference sequence). This CDR3 contains 13 residues. The CDR3 here is CASSFLYREAQHF. In nucleotides, the CDR3 is TGTGCCAGCAGCTTTCTTTACAGGGAGGCCCAGCATTTT.